These 24 T cell receptor beta chains share one sample of origin, sequenced in a study of shared clonotypes between healthy human individuals. Only in-frame clones appear in the TCRdb table, and some are missing; sequencing was by immunoSEQ multiplex PCR. Of hundreds of thousands of clones in the sample, less than 85% are singletons; the top ten hold over 1.5%. The sample consisted of memory CD4+ T cells sorted from blood. Subset defined: CD45RA-negative fraction. These TCRs come from a woman in her twenties or thirties in good health.

V gene TRBV20-1 combines with J gene TRBJ1-5, with D perhaps matching TRBD1 (5 bases). The germline gives CDR1 DFQATT, CDR2 SNEGSKA (reference sequence). Trimming removed 2 bases from V and 13 bases from J, with 12 bases in between. The CDR3 consists of 11 residues. The CDR3 sequence: CSARSGTRQHF. The CDR3 DNA reads as TGCAGTGCTAGATCCGGGACCCGGCAGCATTTT.

The CDR3, as DNA: TGTGCCAGCAGTGGCGGACGGATTGCCTACGAGCAGTACTTC. Amino acid sequence: CASSGGRIAYEQYF. The chain has TRBV2 and TRBJ2-7, with D unclear. There are 14 residues in the CDR3. Between the trimmed V and J ends, which lost 4 bases and 2 bases, there was a span of 12 bases. Looked up from germline, CDR1 is SNHLY and CDR2 is FYNNEI.

The CDR3 is CASSVREGRSYNEQFF. CDR3 coding DNA: TGTGCCAGCAGCGTACGGGAGGGCCGGTCCTACAATGAGCAGTTCTTC. The rearrangement links TRBV7-3 to TRBJ2-1; TRBD2 aligns across 8 bases. The V segment lost 5 bases and the J segment 1 base; nucleotides outside the gene matches: 7. The CDR3 contains 16 residues. Per the germline V gene, CDR1 is SGHTA and CDR2 is FQGTGA.

This CDR3 is CASSLGPWDSSNYGYTF. The CDR3, as DNA: TGTGCCAGCAGTTTAGGGCCCTGGGACAGTTCTAACTATGGCTACACCTTC. J is TRBJ1-2 and V is TRBV28; 7 bases match TRBD1. With 2 bases clipped from V and 0 bases from J, the junction kept 9 bases outside the gene matches. The CDR3 totals 17 residues. The germline V gene has CDR1 MDHEN and CDR2 SYDVKM.

This clone was detected only a few times. The chain couples TRBV27 to TRBJ1-2; D is ambiguous. CDR3 size: 15 residues. Trimming shortened V by 4 bases and J by 7 bases, and 19 bases separated the two germline ends. CDR1 is MNHEY and CDR2 is SMNVEV in the germline V gene (reference sequence). CDR3 DNA sequence: TGTGCCAGCAGTTCCCAACCGTTGGGGAGTAGTGGCTACACCTTC. Its protein is CASSSQPLGSSGYTF.

This clone was seen just once. The rearrangement links TRBV6-5 to TRBJ1-1; D is unclear. Looked up from germline, CDR1 is MNHEY and CDR2 is SVGAGI. The V end lost 3 bases, the J end lost 10 bases, and 12 bases lay between the germline ends. The CDR3 covers 12 residues. The CDR3 DNA reads as TGTGCCAGCAGTTATTCTGGGCAAGGAGCTTTCTTT. This codes for CASSYSGQGAFF.

The chain has TRBV10-3 and TRBJ1-1; tentative D call: TRBD1 (6 bases). This CDR3 comprises 15 residues. CDR1 and CDR2 from the germline V gene are ENHRY and SYGVKD. Trimming took off 3 bases at V and 0 bases at J, with 11 bases between the two ends. Here the CDR3 reads CAISEGGMVNTEAFF. The CDR3 DNA sequence: TGTGCCATCAGTGAAGGGGGGATGGTGAACACTGAAGCTTTCTTT.

The chain uses TRBV6-5 and TRBJ1-1, with D possibly matching TRBD1 (6 bases). The CDR3 contains 14 residues. V was shortened by 5 bases and J by 2 bases, with 12 bases between the two germline ends. CDR1 MNHEY and CDR2 SVGAGI come from the germline V gene. The CDR3 nucleotides read TGTGCCAGCAGTCCAGGGGTCTTCAACACTGAAGCTTTCTTT. This codes for CASSPGVFNTEAFF.

This clone was detected only a few times. This sequence joins TRBV9 and TRBJ2-3; 10 bases fit TRBD2. The CDR3 is 18 residues long. J gave up 6 bases and V 0 bases, and 13 bases lay outside the gene matches. Germline lookup yields CDR1 SGDLS and CDR2 YYNGEE. The CDR3 here is CASSVAEASGSSRDTQYF. The CDR3 nucleotides are TGTGCCAGCAGCGTAGCTGAGGCTAGCGGGAGTTCAAGGGATACGCAGTATTTT.

The rearrangement links TRBV5-1 to TRBJ2-4; the match to TRBD2 covers 10 bases. This CDR3 contains 17 residues. V trimming: 4 bases; J trimming: 1 base; junction bases outside the gene matches: 8. The germline V gene encodes CDR1 SGHRS and CDR2 YFSETQ. The CDR3, as DNA: TGCGCCAGCAGCGGGTTAGCGGGAGGTGTGGCCAAAAACATTCAGTACTTC. Encoded protein: CASSGLAGGVAKNIQYF.

This chain uses TRBV11-2 with TRBJ2-3; 9 nucleotides agree with TRBD1. The V and J ends lost 5 bases and 2 bases, in that order; junction bases with no gene match: 5. This CDR3 spans 15 amino acids. Germline V gene data show CDR1 as SGHAT and CDR2 as FQNNGV. The CDR3 nucleotides are TGTGCCAGCAGCCCCGGGACAGGGTACACAGATACGCAGTATTTT. It encodes CASSPGTGYTDTQYF.

This chain links TRBV19 with TRBJ1-4; TRBD1 agrees at 9 bases. This CDR3 has 13 amino acids. With 6 bases clipped from V and 6 bases from J, the junction kept 2 bases outside the gene matches. Germline CDR1 reads LNHDA; CDR2 reads SQIVND (reference sequence). The CDR3 DNA reads TGTGCCAGTAGGACAGGGGGAGATGAAAAACTGTTTTTT. Its protein is CASRTGGDEKLFF.

This clone was observed a few times. The J gene is TRBJ2-5, the V gene TRBV28, with 16 bases matching TRBD2. Germline V gene sequence: CDR1 MDHEN, CDR2 SYDVKM. Trimming took 8 bases from V and 6 from J; bases not matched to a gene: 18. The CDR3 totals 19 residues. CDR3 sequence (DNA): TGTGCCAGCTCCCCGGGACTAGCGGGAGGGCCGAGGGGGGGAAAGACCCAGTACTTC. Residues: CASSPGLAGGPRGGKTQYF.

The chain carries TRBV5-5 and TRBJ1-2, with D uncertain. CDR3 length equals 13 residues. V lost 0 bases and J 7 bases, leaving 10 bases between the germline ends. Germline loops: CDR1 SGHKS, CDR2 YYEKEE (reference sequence). The CDR3 coding sequence is TGTGCCAGCAGCTTGGCCGGCCGTGGTGGCTACACCTTC. This sequence encodes CASSLAGRGGYTF.

There are a few counts of this clone. The J gene is TRBJ2-3, the V gene TRBV19; a weak D match, TRBD2 (6 bases). The CDR3 extends over 17 amino acids. Germline V gives CDR1 LNHDA, CDR2 SQIVND (reference sequence). The V gene lost 6 bases and the J gene lost 2 bases, with 21 bases spanning the gap. The CDR3 is CASSKSGRAGPTDTQYF. For the CDR3, the DNA is TGTGCCAGTAGCAAATCTGGAAGAGCGGGCCCCACAGATACGCAGTATTTT. The full variable domain, with the rest looked up from reference TRBV19 and TRBJ2-3, is DGGITQSPKYLFRKEGQNVTLSCEQNLNHDAMYWYRQDPGQGLRLIYYSQIVNDFQKGDIAEGYSVSREKKESFPLTVTSAQKNPTAFYLCASSKSGRAGPTDTQYFGPGTRLTVL.

Concerning this clone itself: A much more abundant neighbour one base away suggests this may be a read error. The same CDR3 arises from other DNA sequences in this sample as well. The rearrangement uses TRBV5-1 and TRBJ2-1; D might be TRBD1 (6 bases). In germline, CDR1 is SGHRS, CDR2 YFSETQ. V was cut by 5 bases and J by 0 bases, with 12 bases left in between. The CDR3 contains 15 residues. The CDR3 DNA reads TGCGCCAGCAGTTCGGACAGCAGCTCCTACAATGAGCAGTTCTTC. Encoded protein: CASSSDSSSYNEQFF.

The rearrangement links TRBV7-6 to TRBJ2-1; no firm D call. Germline V gives CDR1 SGHVS, CDR2 FNYEAQ. V lost 5 bases and J 1 base, leaving 15 bases between the germline ends. CDR3 length: 16 amino acids. CDR3 in amino acids: CASSPVGGDSYNEQFF. The DNA for the CDR3 is TGTGCCAGCAGCCCAGTAGGTGGGGATTCCTACAATGAGCAGTTCTTC.

V usage is TRBV5-1 and J usage is TRBJ2-1; 8 bases are shared with TRBD2. The CDR3 runs to 15 residues. Germline CDR1 reads SGHRS; CDR2 reads YFSETQ. J was trimmed by 8 bases and V by 4 bases; bases with no gene match: 11. CDR3 sequence: CASSISGSPTDEQFF. CDR3 coding DNA: TGCGCCAGCAGCATCAGCGGGAGCCCTACGGATGAGCAGTTCTTC.

The CDR3 DNA sequence: TGTGCCAGCAGAGCCATGAGGGAGAGCACTGAAGCTTTCTTT. Translated: CASRAMRESTEAFF. The chain is built from TRBV6-1 and TRBJ1-1; D is unresolved. CDR1 is MNHNS and CDR2 is SASEGT in the germline V gene. CDR3 length: 14 amino acids. The ends were cut back, 6 bases at V and 4 bases at J, with 15 bases in the middle.

CDR3 DNA: TGTGCCAGCTCACCAACGGGCGGATCCTCCTACGAGCAGTACTTC. Translating it yields CASSPTGGSSYEQYF. The chain combines TRBV18 with TRBJ2-7; D call uncertain. Germline V lookup: CDR1 KGHSH, CDR2 LQKENI. V shed 2 bases and J shed 0 bases, with 11 bases lying between them. CDR3 length: 15 residues.

CDR3 loop: CASTVRPGLATGELFF. In DNA, the CDR3 is TGTGCCAGCACCGTCCGCCCGGGACTAGCCACCGGGGAGCTGTTTTTT. The V and J genes are TRBV9 and TRBJ2-2, with 9 positions matching TRBD2. This CDR3 is 16 amino acids long. The ends lost 6 bases at V and 4 bases at J; junction bases unmatched: 10. Germline CDR1 reads SGDLS; CDR2 reads YYNGEE.

This clone has a handful of counts. The chain links TRBV30 to TRBJ1-2; no firm D call. The CDR3 is made up of 11 amino acids. The germline V gene has CDR1 GTSNPN and CDR2 SVGIG (reference sequence). V dropped 2 bases and J dropped 7 bases, with 8 bases sitting between them. Here the CDR3 DNA reads TGTGCCTGGAGTAGTGGAGGTGGCTACACCTTC. It encodes CAWSSGGGYTF.

V is TRBV28 and J is TRBJ1-2; 7 bases match TRBD1. CDR3 size: 14 residues. Germline lookup yields CDR1 MDHEN and CDR2 SYDVKM. V trimming: 5 bases; J trimming: 9 bases; junction bases outside the gene matches: 12. The chain's CDR3 is CASSPPGTAASYTF. The CDR3 nucleotides are TGTGCCAGCAGTCCCCCCGGGACAGCAGCTAGCTACACCTTC.

This chain joins TRBV4-1 and TRBJ2-1; D is uncertain. The length of the CDR3 is 16 residues. Trimming took 1 base from V and 0 from J, leaving 10 bases between them. Germline CDR1 is MGHRA and CDR2 is YSYEKL. CDR3 protein: CASSQVDLFSYNEQFF. The CDR3 DNA is TGCGCCAGCAGCCAAGTCGATCTCTTCTCCTACAATGAGCAGTTCTTC.